Following are 32 T cell receptor beta chains from one sample sequenced in a study of patients and donors after allogeneic stem cell transplantation. In TCRdb, the RT-PCR reads were re-called with MiXCR into one record per CDR3 protein. This repertoire shows 900,000 to 1,000,000 distinct CDR3 sequences, about a sixth found once; its top ten account for roughly 6%. The sequencing sample was made of blood, either unsorted or a sorted T cell fraction (not recorded which). The receptor source for this set is a human donor who was either an allogeneic HSCT recipient or a stem cell or donor lymphocyte infusion donor (not recorded which). It is not recorded whose cells these are; they may come from a transplant donor.

The sample holds many counts of this clonotype. The chain links TRBV20-1 to TRBJ2-2; D gene unclear. The CDR3 loop spans 11 amino acids. Germline V gene data show CDR1 as DFQATT and CDR2 as SNEGSKA (reference sequence). Deletions cut 1 base from V and 8 bases from J, with 5 bases between. The CDR3 DNA reads as TGCAGTGCTAGAGGTCAGGGGGAGCTGTTTTTT. This gives the protein CSARGQGELFF.

This clonotype was seen a handful of times. This rearrangement joins TRBV6-1 to TRBJ2-4; 15 bases match TRBD2. CDR1 is MNHNS and CDR2 is SASEGT in the germline V gene. The CDR3 spans 19 residues. J was trimmed by 2 bases and V by 5 bases; bases with no gene match: 10. CDR3 amino acids: CASSRRTSGGAETKNIQYF. CDR3 DNA sequence: TGTGCCAGCAGTCGCAGGACTAGCGGGGGGGCGGAGACCAAAAACATTCAGTACTTC.

The CDR3 nucleotides read TGTGCCAGCAGTTTAGCGGAGCTCTCTGGGGCCAACGTCCTGACTTTC. It yields the protein CASSLAELSGANVLTF. The V gene is TRBV12-3 or TRBV12-4, the J gene TRBJ2-6; D ambiguous. There are 16 residues in the CDR3. Trimming removed 0 bases at V and 0 bases at J, with 6 bases between.

The rearrangement uses TRBV7-9 and TRBJ2-7, with 8 positions matching TRBD1. The CDR3 contains 15 residues. Germline CDR1 and CDR2: SEHNR and FQNEAQ (reference sequence). V shed 6 bases and J 2 bases; nucleotides not matched to a gene: 9. The CDR3 DNA reads as TGTGCCAGCAGTGGGAGGACAGGGCCCACCTACGAGCAGTACTTC. This translates into CASSGRTGPTYEQYF.

The chain recombines TRBV20-1 with TRBJ1-5; no reliable D call. Trimming stripped 4 bases from V and 0 bases from J, with 22 bases between. This CDR3 is 18 amino acids long. Germline CDR1 reads DFQATT; CDR2 reads SNEGSKA (reference sequence). This CDR3 is CSATETAKTFYSNQPQHF. The CDR3, as DNA: TGCAGTGCTACCGAAACAGCGAAGACATTCTATAGCAATCAGCCCCAGCATTTT.

This clonotype was detected a few times. This rearrangement joins TRBV20-1 to TRBJ2-1, with D perhaps TRBD2 (6 bases). The CDR3 is made up of 15 amino acids. Germline loops: CDR1 DFQATT, CDR2 SNEGSKA (reference sequence). The V end lost 3 bases, the J end lost 4 bases, and 16 bases lay between the germline ends. This chain's CDR3 is CSASSRLVSYNEQFF. CDR3 nucleotide sequence: TGCAGTGCTAGCTCTCGACTAGTCTCTTACAATGAGCAGTTCTTC.

The rearrangement uses TRBV5-6 and TRBJ1-3; 7 bases line up with TRBD1. Per the germline V gene, CDR1 is SGHDT and CDR2 is YYEEEE. J gave up 3 bases and V 4 bases, and 7 bases lay outside the gene matches. CDR3 length equals 15 residues. The CDR3: CASSVQGSLGNTIYF. CDR3 nucleotide sequence: TGTGCCAGCAGCGTACAGGGGAGCCTTGGAAACACCATATATTTT.

The gene calls are TRBV7-8 and TRBJ2-5; D gene uncertain. The CDR3 runs 14 residues. V was clipped by 4 bases and J by 1 base, with 10 bases between them. Germline V gene lookup returns CDR1 SGHVS and CDR2 FQNEAQ. CDR3 sequence reads: CASSSRGFQETQYF. Written as DNA, the CDR3 is TGTGCCAGCAGCTCCCGCGGCTTCCAAGAGACCCAGTACTTC. The whole variable domain, filled in from reference TRBV7-8 and TRBJ2-5, reads GAGVSQSPRYKVAKRGQDVALRCDPISGHVSLFWYQQALGQGPEFLTYFQNEAQLDKSGLPSDRFFAERPEGSVSTLKIQRTQQEDSAVYLCASSSRGFQETQYFGPGTRLLVL.

The chain carries TRBV7-9 and TRBJ1-5; D remains ambiguous. Germline CDR1 reads SEHNR; CDR2 reads FQNEAQ (reference sequence). The CDR3 runs 13 residues. V dropped 4 bases and J dropped 3 bases, with 7 bases sitting between them. CDR3 region: CASSSKYNQPQHF. The CDR3 DNA reads as TGTGCCAGCAGCTCCAAGTACAATCAGCCCCAGCATTTT.

The chain uses TRBV19 and TRBJ2-4; tentatively, D is TRBD1 (6 bases). V lost 8 bases, J lost 6 bases, and 11 bases lay in between. There are 12 residues in the CDR3. CDR1 LNHDA and CDR2 SQIVND come from the germline V gene (reference sequence). CDR3 region: CASSQGANIQYF. The CDR3 DNA follows: TGTGCCAGTTCACAGGGTGCAAACATTCAGTACTTC.

This clonotype came up many times. This chain joins TRBV12-3 or TRBV12-4 and TRBJ2-6; D unclear. Deletions cut 11 bases from V and 2 bases from J, with 7 bases between. The CDR3 contains 12 residues. As DNA, the CDR3 is TGTGCCGGACCTCCTGGGGCCAACGTCCTGACTTTC. It specifies CAGPPGANVLTF.

This clonotype was detected only a few times. For the CDR3, the DNA is TGCGCCAGCAGCTTGGTGGTGGACAGGAGAATGAACACTGAAGCTTTCTTT. Encoded protein: CASSLVVDRRMNTEAFF. The rearrangement joins TRBV5-1 to TRBJ1-1, with 7 positions matching TRBD1. V shed 0 bases, J shed 0 bases, and the junction held 8 bases outside the gene matches. Germline assignment: CDR1 SGHRS and CDR2 YFSETQ. The CDR3 consists of 17 residues.

This clonotype was found a few times. CDR3 residues: CASSVSSGRVGNEQFF. The DNA of the CDR3 is TGTGCCAGCAGCGTATCTAGCGGGAGGGTCGGGAATGAGCAGTTCTTC. The genes are TRBV9 and TRBJ2-1; 12 positions agree with TRBD2. This CDR3 contains 16 residues. With 1 base clipped from V and 7 bases from J, the junction kept 6 bases outside the gene matches. Germline V gene lookup returns CDR1 SGDLS and CDR2 YYNGEE.

The chain recombines TRBV11-3 with TRBJ2-5; 9 bases are a match to TRBD2. Trimming at V came to 5 bases and at J to 4 bases, leaving 8 bases not matched to a gene. CDR3 length equals 15 residues. CDR1 is SGHNT and CDR2 is YENEEA in the germline V gene. The CDR3 DNA reads TGTGCCAGCAGCGCCCGGACTAGCGAGCGAGAGACCCAGTACTTC. Translating it yields CASSARTSERETQYF.

The genes are TRBV4-1 and TRBJ2-7; no reliable D call. The germline V gene encodes CDR1 MGHRA and CDR2 YSYEKL. The CDR3 sequence is 14 residues long. With 3 bases removed from V and 3 bases from J, the gap between germline ends came to 12 bases. The CDR3 DNA is TGCGCCAGCAGCCAGGGGTTTGGTAGCTACGAGCAGTACTTC. Amino acids: CASSQGFGSYEQYF.

This clonotype has at least ten counts. The chain has TRBV7-9 and TRBJ2-7; D gene uncertain. This CDR3 is 12 amino acids long. V lost 4 bases, J lost 3 bases, and 7 bases lay in between. CDR1 is SEHNR, CDR2 FQNEAQ, per germline (reference sequence). CDR3 region: CASSSFYYEQYF. The CDR3 DNA is TGTGCCAGCAGCTCTTTCTACTACGAGCAGTACTTC.

This clonotype came up many times. This chain joins TRBV12-3 or TRBV12-4 and TRBJ2-3; tentatively, D is TRBD2 (6 bases). V was shortened by 6 bases and J by 1 base, with 14 bases between the two germline ends. The length of the CDR3 is 15 residues. The CDR3 DNA follows: TGTGCCAGCAGCCGGACGGGAGACCGCACAGATACGCAGTATTTT. As protein: CASSRTGDRTDTQYF.

This clonotype was seen a few times. The chain carries TRBV4-2 and TRBJ2-7; the D is unclear. The CDR3 runs to 12 residues. The germline gives CDR1 LGHNA, CDR2 YNFKEQ. V was clipped by 0 bases and J by 10 bases, with 10 bases between them. CDR3 in amino acids: CASSQDSGRQYF. The CDR3 region has the DNA TGTGCCAGCAGCCAAGATTCAGGACGCCAGTACTTC.

The chain couples TRBV24-1 to TRBJ2-2, with 7 bases lining up with TRBD1. The junction had 2 bases not matched to a gene; V was cut back by 3 bases and J by 2 bases. The CDR3 consists of 15 residues. Germline V gene sequence: CDR1 KGHDR, CDR2 SFDVKD. The CDR3 nucleotides read TGTGCCACCAGTGATACAGGGGCCAACACCGGGGAGCTGTTTTTT. It translates to CATSDTGANTGELFF.

This rearrangement joins TRBV12-3 or TRBV12-4 to TRBJ1-2; D unresolved. The CDR3 spans 13 residues. Trimming took off 6 bases at V and 4 bases at J, with 12 bases between the two ends. The CDR3 coding sequence is TGTGCCAGCAGCCCGAGGGATGTCTATGGCTACACCTTC. Residues: CASSPRDVYGYTF.

V usage is TRBV6-5 and J usage is TRBJ1-3; perhaps TRBD1 as D (5 bases). V was cut by 2 bases and J by 4 bases, with 15 bases left in between. This CDR3 has 16 amino acids. Per the germline V gene, CDR1 is MNHEY and CDR2 is SVGAGI. The chain's CDR3 is CASSYPPGTPGNTIYF. As DNA, the CDR3 is TGTGCCAGCAGTTACCCTCCCGGGACGCCCGGAAACACCATATATTTT.

This clonotype came up a few times. The rearrangement uses TRBV10-2 and TRBJ2-7; 7 nucleotides agree with TRBD1. The length of the CDR3 is 11 residues. J was trimmed by 6 bases and V by 7 bases; bases with no gene match: 3. In germline, CDR1 is WSHSY, CDR2 SAAADI. CDR3 DNA: TGCGCCAGCACAGGGACAGTCGAGCAGTACTTC. This translates into CASTGTVEQYF.

The V gene is TRBV15, the J gene TRBJ2-3, with D perhaps TRBD2 (5 bases). The germline V and J ends were trimmed by 0 bases and 5 bases, with 12 bases remaining between them. The germline V gene encodes CDR1 LNHNV and CDR2 YYDKDF (reference sequence). This CDR3 is 15 amino acids long. The CDR3 protein is CATSRDNLAGDTQYF. DNA of the CDR3: TGTGCCACCAGCAGAGATAATTTGGCGGGAGATACGCAGTATTTT.

Only a few counts were recorded for this clonotype. J is TRBJ1-2 and V is TRBV6-5, with D unclear. Germline CDR1 reads MNHEY; CDR2 reads SVGAGI. V lost 2 bases to trimming and J lost 8 bases, with 12 bases between them. This CDR3 has 13 amino acids. The CDR3 spells CASSYVPGRGYTF. The CDR3 DNA is TGTGCCAGCAGTTACGTTCCGGGAAGGGGCTACACCTTC.

The rearrangement links TRBV20-1 to TRBJ2-7; TRBD1 is a possible D gene (5 bases). Germline V gene sequence: CDR1 DFQATT, CDR2 SNEGSKA (reference sequence). Trimming took off 6 bases at V and 4 bases at J, with 16 bases between the two ends. CDR3 length: 13 amino acids. In nucleotides, the CDR3 is TGCAGTGCCCGGACCTCGACAGATTACGAGCAGTACTTC. Amino acids: CSARTSTDYEQYF.

This clonotype has a handful of counts. This chain connects TRBV13 to TRBJ2-1, with 12 bases that match TRBD2. CDR1 and CDR2 (germline): PRHDT, FYEKMQ (reference sequence). The V gene end was trimmed by 5 bases and the J gene end by 9 bases; junction bases not matched to a gene: 11. The CDR3 runs 16 residues. Here the CDR3 reads CASSHTTSGREGEQFF. The CDR3 DNA follows: TGTGCCAGCAGCCATACGACTAGCGGGAGAGAGGGTGAGCAGTTCTTC.

The sample holds a few counts of this clonotype. V usage is TRBV24-1 and J usage is TRBJ1-3; D gene unclear. Germline V gene lookup returns CDR1 KGHDR and CDR2 SFDVKD. The ends were cut back, 3 bases at V and 1 base at J, with 9 bases in the middle. This CDR3 spans 15 amino acids. CDR3 sequence (DNA): TGTGCCACCAGTGATCAGCCTCAATCTGGAAACACCATATATTTT. Its translation is CATSDQPQSGNTIYF.

This clonotype was picked up many times. This chain connects TRBV12-3 or TRBV12-4 to TRBJ1-1; the D is unclear. The CDR3 consists of 14 residues. Between the trimmed V and J ends, which lost 2 bases and 4 bases, there was a span of 11 bases. CDR3 sequence: CASSLRQVLTEAFF. The CDR3 nucleotides read TGTGCCAGCAGTTTACGGCAGGTCCTCACTGAAGCTTTCTTT.

This chain joins TRBV19 and TRBJ2-7; 7 bases agree with TRBD2. The V gene's germline CDR1 is LNHDA and CDR2 SQIVND (reference sequence). Trimming took 5 bases from V and 4 from J; bases not matched to a gene: 11. This CDR3 is 15 amino acids long. The CDR3: CASSHATSSAYEQYF. The CDR3 DNA follows: TGTGCCAGTAGTCACGCGACTAGCTCCGCATACGAGCAGTACTTC. The full variable domain, with the rest looked up from reference TRBV19 and TRBJ2-7, is DGGITQSPKYLFRKEGQNVTLSCEQNLNHDAMYWYRQDPGQGLRLIYYSQIVNDFQKGDIAEGYSVSREKKESFPLTVTSAQKNPTAFYLCASSHATSSAYEQYFGPGTRLTVT.

This clonotype turned up a few times. CDR3 protein: CASSLIGTGSYEQYF. CDR3 nucleotides: TGCGCCAGCAGCTTGATTGGGACTGGGTCCTACGAGCAGTACTTC. The chain combines TRBV5-1 with TRBJ2-7; the D gene is possibly TRBD2 (6 bases). The CDR3 has 15 amino acids. V lost 1 base and J 1 base, leaving 12 bases between the germline ends. Germline CDR1 SGHRS, CDR2 YFSETQ.

The CDR3 region is CASSNQVDNQPQHF. CDR3 in DNA: TGCGCCAGCAGTAATCAGGTTGACAATCAGCCCCAGCATTTT. The chain couples TRBV5-1 to TRBJ1-5; no clear D gene. The V gene's germline CDR1 is SGHRS and CDR2 YFSETQ. With 5 bases removed from V and 3 bases from J, the gap between germline ends came to 12 bases. The CDR3 runs 14 residues.

This chain connects TRBV5-1 to TRBJ1-4, with a weak D call TRBD1 (6 bases). The CDR3 runs to 14 residues. The V gene's germline CDR1 is SGHRS and CDR2 YFSETQ. V lost 0 bases to trimming and J lost 7 bases, with 10 bases between them. The CDR3 here is CASSLEGGPEKLFF. In nucleotides, the CDR3 is TGCGCCAGCAGCTTGGAGGGGGGCCCTGAAAAACTGTTTTTT.